What follows are 16 T cell receptor beta chains derived from one specimen sequenced in a study of technical replicates of blood from several donors. The repertoire was sequenced with immunoSEQ multiplex PCR; TCRdb's copy has only in-frame clones and lacks some. Here the sample spans 67,000 or so clones, approximately 92% being singletons. Sequencing was performed on T cells isolated from PBMCs. The receptor set was obtained from a human donor in good health.

The chain joins TRBV4-3 to TRBJ1-1; 7 nucleotides match TRBD1. Looked up from germline, CDR1 is LGHNA and CDR2 is YSLEER. The CDR3 length is 14 residues. The J segment lost 5 bases and the V segment lost 3 bases, leaving 6 bases of the junction unmatched. The CDR3 sequence is CASSHVQGWTEAFF. Here the CDR3 DNA reads TGCGCCAGCAGCCATGTACAGGGGTGGACTGAAGCTTTCTTT.

This chain joins TRBV12-5 and TRBJ2-7; no reliable D call. The V end was cut by 3 bases, the J end by 4 bases, with 7 bases between. Germline CDR1 LGHNT, CDR2 FRNRAP. The CDR3 runs 12 residues. Here the CDR3 DNA reads TGTGCTAGTGGTTTAAGCCCTTACGAGCAGTACTTC. Its translation is CASGLSPYEQYF.

J is TRBJ2-2 and V is TRBV7-9, with 8 bases identical to TRBD2. V lost 5 bases and J lost 8; bases outside the gene matches: 13. The CDR3 spans 16 residues. Germline V CDR1 and CDR2: SEHNR, FQNEAQ (reference sequence). The DNA for the CDR3 is TGTGCCAGCAGCCTAAGTAGAGCGGGAGAATCTGGGGAGCTGTTTTTT. Its protein is CASSLSRAGESGELFF.

This clone came up once. The V gene is TRBV5-1, the J gene TRBJ2-1, with a possible D match to TRBD1 (6 bases). The V end was cut by 7 bases, the J end by 3 bases, with 17 bases between. Germline CDR1 SGHRS, CDR2 YFSETQ. This CDR3 is 15 amino acids long. The CDR3 sequence is CASAARGTLYNEQFF. The CDR3 DNA reads TGCGCCAGCGCAGCCAGGGGTACTCTCTACAATGAGCAGTTCTTC.

CDR3 amino acids: CASSWGQDGNQPQHF. The DNA of the CDR3 is TGTGCCAGCAGTTGGGGACAGGACGGCAATCAGCCCCAGCATTTT. V and J are TRBV6-6 and TRBJ1-5; 8 bases agree with TRBD1. Unmatched junction bases numbered 4, after V lost 4 bases and J lost 2 bases. Germline loops: CDR1 MNHNY, CDR2 SVGAGI (reference sequence). This CDR3 contains 15 residues.

This clone was detected only once. The CDR3 reads CASNRGPGETQYF. The CDR3 bases are TGTGCCAGTAACAGGGGCCCGGGGGAGACCCAGTACTTC. V gene TRBV2 combines with J gene TRBJ2-5; 7 nucleotides line up with TRBD1. In germline, CDR1 is SNHLY, CDR2 FYNNEI. V dropped 9 bases and J dropped 5; count of bases not matched to a gene: 9. CDR3 length equals 13 residues.

V is TRBV14 and J is TRBJ2-7; D is unclear. CDR3 size: 12 residues. Per the germline V gene, CDR1 is SGHDN and CDR2 is FVKESK. V was pared by 3 bases and J by 4 bases, with 7 bases between. CDR3 sequence: CASSHLIYEQYF. CDR3 bases: TGTGCCAGCAGCCATCTAATTTACGAGCAGTACTTC.

V usage is TRBV6-5 and J usage is TRBJ2-7, with TRBD2 identical over 9 bases. CDR1 and CDR2 from the germline V gene are MNHEY and SVGAGI. V was pared by 0 bases and J by 0 bases, with 3 bases of the junction left unmatched. The length of the CDR3 is 16 residues. CDR3 nucleotides: TGTGCCAGCAGTTACTCTAGCGGGGGCCCCTCCTACGAGCAGTACTTC. It encodes CASSYSSGGPSYEQYF.

This clone was detected a few times. This chain uses TRBV9 with TRBJ1-1; D not certain. CDR1 is SGDLS, CDR2 YYNGEE, per germline. The CDR3 loop spans 12 amino acids. V dropped 0 bases and J dropped 8 bases, with 8 bases sitting between them. CDR3 DNA: TGTGCCAGCAGCGTAGAAAGAGGAGAAGCTTTCTTT. Amino acids: CASSVERGEAFF.

The chain recombines TRBV7-9 with TRBJ2-5; 7 positions agree with TRBD1. V lost 11 bases, J lost 5 bases, and 2 bases stayed unmatched. The CDR3 is 10 amino acids. Germline V lookup: CDR1 SEHNR, CDR2 FQNEAQ (reference sequence). In DNA form, the CDR3 reads TGTGCCCTCAGGGGGGAGACCCAGTACTTC. This encodes CALRGETQYF.

J is TRBJ2-2 and V is TRBV7-8; D is ambiguous. Germline V CDR1 and CDR2: SGHVS, FQNEAQ. Trimming took 5 bases from V and 6 from J, leaving 13 bases between them. The CDR3 runs 14 residues. The CDR3 reads CASSVQGSAGELFF. DNA of the CDR3: TGTGCCAGCAGCGTACAAGGAAGCGCCGGGGAGCTGTTTTTT.

The chain combines TRBV5-1 with TRBJ2-7, with D tentatively TRBD2 (5 bases). This CDR3 contains 14 residues. Germline CDR1 and CDR2: SGHRS and YFSETQ. The V and J ends lost 4 bases and 3 bases respectively, with 14 bases between them. CDR3 nucleotide sequence: TGCGCCAGCAGCATGGGCGGGCCAGGCTACGAGCAGTACTTC. It yields the protein CASSMGGPGYEQYF.

CDR3 loop: CASSWGLGRQFF. CDR3 sequence (DNA): TGTGCCAGCAGCTGGGGACTAGGTAGGCAGTTCTTC. The V gene is TRBV11-2, the J gene TRBJ2-1, with TRBD2 matching over 8 bases. The CDR3 sequence is 12 residues long. V was clipped by 4 bases and J by 12 bases; unmatched bases: 5. Per the germline V gene, CDR1 is SGHAT and CDR2 is FQNNGV.

This clone was recorded only once. This chain connects TRBV5-4 to TRBJ1-1, with 10 bases matching TRBD1. This CDR3 is 15 amino acids long. Germline trimming cut 1 base from V and 5 bases from J; bases unmatched to any gene: 5. The V gene's germline CDR1 is SGHNT and CDR2 YYREEE (reference sequence). CDR3 DNA sequence: TGTGCCAGCAGCTTGCGGACAGGGGGACGGACTGAAGCTTTCTTT. This gives the protein CASSLRTGGRTEAFF.

The V and J genes are TRBV6-5 and TRBJ2-4, with TRBD1 identical over 8 bases. The V gene end was trimmed by 5 bases and the J gene end by 1 base; junction bases not matched to a gene: 4. The germline V gene has CDR1 MNHEY and CDR2 SVGAGI. The length of the CDR3 is 15 residues. CDR3 DNA: TGTGCCAGCAGTCCGGACAGGGATGCCAAAAACATTCAGTACTTC. As protein: CASSPDRDAKNIQYF.

The chain combines TRBV5-1 with TRBJ2-7; weak D call: TRBD2 (5 bases). In germline, CDR1 is SGHRS, CDR2 YFSETQ. This CDR3 is built from 12 residues. V dropped 7 bases and J dropped 5 bases, with 13 bases sitting between them. The CDR3 reads CASRGYQNEQYF. The CDR3, as DNA: TGCGCCAGCCGCGGGTACCAGAACGAGCAGTACTTC. Full variable domain (rest looked up from reference TRBV5-1 and TRBJ2-7): KAGVTQTPRYLIKTRGQQVTLSCSPISGHRSVSWYQQTPGQGLQFLFEYFSETQRNKGNFPGRFSGRQFSNSRSEMNVSTLELGDSALYLCASRGYQNEQYFGPGTRLTVT.